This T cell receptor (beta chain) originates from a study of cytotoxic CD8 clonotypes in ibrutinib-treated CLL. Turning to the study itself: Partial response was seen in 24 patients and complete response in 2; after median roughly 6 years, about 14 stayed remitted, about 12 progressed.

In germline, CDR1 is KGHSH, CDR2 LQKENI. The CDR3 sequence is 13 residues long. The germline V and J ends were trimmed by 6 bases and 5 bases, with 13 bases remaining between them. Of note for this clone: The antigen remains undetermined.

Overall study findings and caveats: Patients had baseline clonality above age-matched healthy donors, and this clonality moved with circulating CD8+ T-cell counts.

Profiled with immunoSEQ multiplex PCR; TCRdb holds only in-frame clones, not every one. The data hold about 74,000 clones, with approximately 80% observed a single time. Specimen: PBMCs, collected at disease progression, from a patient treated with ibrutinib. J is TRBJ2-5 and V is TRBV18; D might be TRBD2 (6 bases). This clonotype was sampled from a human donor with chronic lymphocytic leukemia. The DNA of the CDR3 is TGTGCCAGCTCCGGGATAAGCGGGGAGACCCAGTACTTC. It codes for CASSGISGETQYF.